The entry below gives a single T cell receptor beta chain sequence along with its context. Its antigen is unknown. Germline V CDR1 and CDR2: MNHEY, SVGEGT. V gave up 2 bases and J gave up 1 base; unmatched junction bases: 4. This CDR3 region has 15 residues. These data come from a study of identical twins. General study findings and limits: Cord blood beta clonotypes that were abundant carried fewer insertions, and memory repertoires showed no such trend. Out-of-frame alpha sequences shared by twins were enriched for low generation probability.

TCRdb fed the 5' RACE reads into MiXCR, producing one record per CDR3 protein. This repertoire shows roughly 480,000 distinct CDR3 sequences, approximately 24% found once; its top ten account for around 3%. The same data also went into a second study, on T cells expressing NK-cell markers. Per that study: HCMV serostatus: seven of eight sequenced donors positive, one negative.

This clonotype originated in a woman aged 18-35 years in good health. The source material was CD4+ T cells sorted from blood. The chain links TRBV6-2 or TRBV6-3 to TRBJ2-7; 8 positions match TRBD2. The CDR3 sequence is CASSYPASGSYEQYF. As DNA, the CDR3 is TGTGCCAGCAGTTACCCGGCTAGCGGGTCCTACGAGCAGTACTTC.